This T cell receptor (beta chain) is from a study of blood T cell repertoires in COVID-19. Study information: From the United States, Italy and Spain came samples of acute and convalescent COVID-19. Nucleic acid was either cDNA or gDNA, and it came from T cells, B-cell-depleted T cells, or PBMCs.

Germline CDR1 KGHSH, CDR2 LQKENI. Between the trimmed V and J ends, which lost 5 bases and 4 bases, there was a span of 17 bases. This CDR3 spans 16 amino acids. Under the authors' procedure: By means of reference gene primer amplification, nucleated cell counts were estimated. Data came from immunoSEQ multiplex PCR; TCRdb stores just in-frame clones and leaves some out. V and J calls and clone size are those listed in that table; D and trimming were worked out from the DNA. Of approximately 100,000 clones listed, 70% to 85% are singletons. The receptor was isolated from a woman older than 75 with active or convalescent COVID-19. The chain couples TRBV18 to TRBJ1-4, with D possibly matching TRBD1 (5 bases). The sample comprised peripheral blood. The chain's CDR3 is CASSALPGLSNEKLFF. CDR3 DNA: TGTGCCAGCTCAGCTCTACCGGGACTCAGTAATGAAAAACTGTTTTTT.